The clone carrying this TCR beta chain was detected once. The assay was immunoSEQ multiplex PCR, and TCRdb's table has in-frame clones only and misses some. The sample shows roughly 35,000 clones, 90% to 95% of them seen only once. Treatment meaning: preoperative locoregional IRX-2 cytokine immunotherapy. Patients received preoperative, locoregional IRX-2 cytokine immunotherapy in a phase Ib study. The sample belongs to a study of preoperative IRX-2 immunotherapy in early breast cancer. The V gene lost 5 bases and the J gene lost 4 bases, with 4 bases spanning the gap. Germline V lookup: CDR1 MNHNS, CDR2 SASEGT. This CDR3 has 11 residues.

The chain has TRBV6-1 and TRBJ2-3; D uncertain. The sample was collected from a patient treated with IRX-2 immunotherapy. The receptor was derived from a human donor with breast cancer. DNA for the CDR3: TGTGCCAGCAGTCTGGCAGATACGCAGTATTTT. Translated: CASSLADTQYF.